This T cell receptor beta chain was sequenced for a study of OX40 agonist ivuxolimab in advanced cancers. The wider study: Dose-escalation subjects each had hepatocellular carcinoma, melanoma, renal cell or head and neck cancer. Broader study findings: Both blood CD4+ and CD8+ T cells showed clonal growth by week 6 at 0.1 to 3.0 mg/kg. The 0.1-3.0 mg/kg partial responders had among the lowest clonal expansion. CD8+ T cells were the subset that, on average, had more expanded clones than CD4+.

The CDR3 is 15 residues long. CDR1 and CDR2 from the germline V gene are ENHRY and SYGVKD. The V gene lost 3 bases and the J gene lost 1 base, with 12 bases spanning the gap. Profiled with immunoSEQ multiplex PCR; TCRdb holds only in-frame clones, not every one. Of about 28,000 clones listed, roughly 86% are singletons. Details on this clone: Its target is not known.

This clonotype was sampled from an adult with an advanced solid tumor such as melanoma, head and neck, liver or kidney cancer. This sequence joins TRBV10-3 and TRBJ1-1, with D unclear. Sequencing used CD4+ or CD8+ T cells sorted from blood, obtained in a trial of the OX40 agonist ivuxolimab. In nucleotides, the CDR3 is TGTGCCATCAGTGACCCGGCGGAGCGGAACACTGAAGCTTTCTTT. Its protein is CAISDPAERNTEAFF.